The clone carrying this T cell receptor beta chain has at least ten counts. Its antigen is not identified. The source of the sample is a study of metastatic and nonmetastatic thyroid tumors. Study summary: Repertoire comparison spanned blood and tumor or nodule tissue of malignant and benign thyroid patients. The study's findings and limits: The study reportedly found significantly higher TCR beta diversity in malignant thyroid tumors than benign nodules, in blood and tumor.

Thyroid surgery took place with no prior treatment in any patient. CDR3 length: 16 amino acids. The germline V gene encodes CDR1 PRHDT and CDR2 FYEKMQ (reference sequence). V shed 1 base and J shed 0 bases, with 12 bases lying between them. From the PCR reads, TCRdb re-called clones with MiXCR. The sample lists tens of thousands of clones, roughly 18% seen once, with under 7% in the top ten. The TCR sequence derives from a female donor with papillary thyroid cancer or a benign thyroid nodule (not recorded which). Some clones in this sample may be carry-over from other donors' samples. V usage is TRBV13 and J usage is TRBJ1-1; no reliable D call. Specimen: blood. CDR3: CASSLVPRVVNTEAFF. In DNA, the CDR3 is TGTGCCAGCAGCTTAGTCCCGCGGGTCGTGAACACTGAAGCTTTCTTT.